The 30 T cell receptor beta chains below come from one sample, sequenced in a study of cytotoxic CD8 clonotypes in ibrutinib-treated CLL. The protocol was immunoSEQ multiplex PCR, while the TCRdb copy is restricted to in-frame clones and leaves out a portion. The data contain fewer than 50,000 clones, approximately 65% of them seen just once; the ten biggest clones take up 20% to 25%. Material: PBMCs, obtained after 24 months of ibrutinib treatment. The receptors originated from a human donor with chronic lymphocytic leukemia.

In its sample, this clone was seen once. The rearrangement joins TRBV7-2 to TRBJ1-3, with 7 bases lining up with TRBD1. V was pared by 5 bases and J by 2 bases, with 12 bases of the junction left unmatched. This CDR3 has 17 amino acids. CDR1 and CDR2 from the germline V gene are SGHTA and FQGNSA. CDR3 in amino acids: CASSQRTGLVTGNTIYF. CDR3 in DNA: TGTGCCAGCAGCCAACGGACAGGACTGGTAACTGGAAACACCATATATTTT.

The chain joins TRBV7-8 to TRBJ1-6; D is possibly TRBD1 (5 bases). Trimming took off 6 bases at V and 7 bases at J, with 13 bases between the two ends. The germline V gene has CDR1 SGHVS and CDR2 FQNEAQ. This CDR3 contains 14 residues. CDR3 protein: CASRKTVVNSPLHF. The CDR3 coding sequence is TGTGCCAGCAGAAAGACAGTCGTCAATTCACCCCTCCACTTT.

CDR3 region: CASSWDTGGDEKLFF. CDR3 DNA sequence: TGTGCCAGCAGCTGGGATACAGGGGGCGACGAAAAACTGTTTTTT. The chain couples TRBV9 to TRBJ1-4; 9 bases map to TRBD1. This CDR3 has 15 amino acids. The ends lost 4 bases at V and 8 bases at J; junction bases unmatched: 9. Germline values: CDR1 SGDLS, CDR2 YYNGEE.

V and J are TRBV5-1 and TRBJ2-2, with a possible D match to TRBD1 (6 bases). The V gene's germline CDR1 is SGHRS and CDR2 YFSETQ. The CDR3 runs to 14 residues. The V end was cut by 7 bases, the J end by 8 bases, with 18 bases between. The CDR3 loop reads CASRTGTLTGELFF. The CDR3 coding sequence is TGCGCCAGCCGTACCGGGACATTAACAGGGGAGCTGTTTTTT. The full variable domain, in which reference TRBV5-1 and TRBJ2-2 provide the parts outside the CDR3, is KAGVTQTPRYLIKTRGQQVTLSCSPISGHRSVSWYQQTPGQGLQFLFEYFSETQRNKGNFPGRFSGRQFSNSRSEMNVSTLELGDSALYLCASRTGTLTGELFFGEGSRLTVL.

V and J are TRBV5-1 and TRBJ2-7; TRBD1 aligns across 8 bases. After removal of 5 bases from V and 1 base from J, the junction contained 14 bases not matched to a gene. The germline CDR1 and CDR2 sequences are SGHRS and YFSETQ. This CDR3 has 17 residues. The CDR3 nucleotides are TGCGCCAGCAGTCCGCGACGGGACAGGCACCAGTCCTACGAGCAGTACTTC. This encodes CASSPRRDRHQSYEQYF.

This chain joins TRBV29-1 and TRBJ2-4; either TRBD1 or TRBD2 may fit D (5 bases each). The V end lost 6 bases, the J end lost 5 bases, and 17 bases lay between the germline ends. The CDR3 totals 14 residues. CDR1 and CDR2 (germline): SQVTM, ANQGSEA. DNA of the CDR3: TGCAGCGTAGTCGGTGGGGGAGTCCAAAACATTCAGTACTTC. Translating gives CSVVGGGVQNIQYF. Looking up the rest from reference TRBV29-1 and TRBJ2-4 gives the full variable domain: SAVISQKPSRDICQRGTSLTIQCQVDSQVTMMFWYRQQPGQSLTLIATANQGSEATYESGFVIDKFPISRPNLTFSTLTVSNMSPEDSSIYLCSVVGGGVQNIQYFGAGTRLSVL.

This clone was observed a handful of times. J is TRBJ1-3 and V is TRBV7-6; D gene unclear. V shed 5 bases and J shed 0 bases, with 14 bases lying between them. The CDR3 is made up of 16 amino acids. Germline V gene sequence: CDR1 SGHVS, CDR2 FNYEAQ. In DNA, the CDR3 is TGTGCCAGCAGCCTCGGGCTCCAGAGCTCTGGAAACACCATATATTTT. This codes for CASSLGLQSSGNTIYF.

CDR3 region: CASSLDGFTDTQYF. CDR3 coding DNA: TGCGCCAGCAGCTTGGACGGTTTCACAGATACGCAGTATTTT. The chain carries TRBV5-1 and TRBJ2-3; D is ambiguous. Germline loops: CDR1 SGHRS, CDR2 YFSETQ. The V gene lost 0 bases and the J gene lost 2 bases, with 7 bases spanning the gap. The CDR3 totals 14 residues.

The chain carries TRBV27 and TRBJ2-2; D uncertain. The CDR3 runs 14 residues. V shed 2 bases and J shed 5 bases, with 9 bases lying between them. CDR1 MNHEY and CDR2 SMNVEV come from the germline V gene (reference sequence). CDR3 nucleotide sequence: TGTGCCAGCAGTTTAGGGCGAGGTACCGGGGAGCTGTTTTTT. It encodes CASSLGRGTGELFF.

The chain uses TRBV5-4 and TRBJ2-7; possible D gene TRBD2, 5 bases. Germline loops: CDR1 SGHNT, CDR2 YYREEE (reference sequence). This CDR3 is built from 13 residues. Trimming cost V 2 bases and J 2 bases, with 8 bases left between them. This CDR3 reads CASSFPGTYEQYF. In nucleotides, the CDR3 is TGTGCCAGCAGCTTTCCGGGAACCTACGAGCAGTACTTC.

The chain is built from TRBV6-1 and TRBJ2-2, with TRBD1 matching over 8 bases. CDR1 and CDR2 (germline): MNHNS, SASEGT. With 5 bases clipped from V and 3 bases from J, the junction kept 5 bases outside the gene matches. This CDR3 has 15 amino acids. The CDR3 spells CASSKDRADTGELFF. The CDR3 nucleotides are TGTGCCAGCAGTAAGGACAGGGCGGACACCGGGGAGCTGTTTTTT.

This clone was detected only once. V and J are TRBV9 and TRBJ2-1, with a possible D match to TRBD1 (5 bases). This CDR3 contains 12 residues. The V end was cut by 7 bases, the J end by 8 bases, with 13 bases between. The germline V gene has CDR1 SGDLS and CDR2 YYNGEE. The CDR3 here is CASGMEGDEQFF. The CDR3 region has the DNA TGTGCCAGCGGAATGGAAGGGGATGAGCAGTTCTTC.

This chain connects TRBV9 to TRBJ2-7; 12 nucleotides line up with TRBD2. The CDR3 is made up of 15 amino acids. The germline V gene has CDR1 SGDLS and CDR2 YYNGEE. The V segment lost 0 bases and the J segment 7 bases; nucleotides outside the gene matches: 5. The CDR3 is CASSVGLAGVDEQYF. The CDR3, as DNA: TGTGCCAGCAGCGTAGGACTAGCGGGAGTGGATGAGCAGTACTTC.

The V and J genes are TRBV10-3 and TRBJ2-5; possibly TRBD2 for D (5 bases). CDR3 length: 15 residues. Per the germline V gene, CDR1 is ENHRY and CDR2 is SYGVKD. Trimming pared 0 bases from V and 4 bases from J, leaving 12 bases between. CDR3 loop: CAISESARSGETQYF. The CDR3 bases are TGTGCCATCAGTGAGTCTGCGAGGAGCGGAGAGACCCAGTACTTC.

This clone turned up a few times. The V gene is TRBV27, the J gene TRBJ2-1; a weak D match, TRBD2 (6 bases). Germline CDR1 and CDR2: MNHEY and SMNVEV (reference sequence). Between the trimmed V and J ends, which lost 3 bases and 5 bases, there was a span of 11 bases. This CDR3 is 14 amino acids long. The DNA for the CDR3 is TGTGCCAGCAGTTTCGGGGGAGTCCACAATGAGCAGTTCTTC. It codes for CASSFGGVHNEQFF.

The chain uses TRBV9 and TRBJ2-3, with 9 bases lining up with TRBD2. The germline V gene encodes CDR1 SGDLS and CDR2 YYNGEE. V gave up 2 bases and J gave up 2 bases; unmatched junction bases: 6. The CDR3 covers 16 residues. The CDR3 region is CASSVVGTSFTDTQYF. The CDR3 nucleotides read TGTGCCAGCAGCGTTGTAGGGACTAGCTTCACAGATACGCAGTATTTT.

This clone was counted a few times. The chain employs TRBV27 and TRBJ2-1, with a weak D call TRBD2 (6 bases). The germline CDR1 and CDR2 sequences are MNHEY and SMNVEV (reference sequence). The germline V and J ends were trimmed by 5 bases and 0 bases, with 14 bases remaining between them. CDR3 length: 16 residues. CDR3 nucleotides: TGTGCCAGCAGTCGGGGGAGGAGGAGCTCCTACAATGAGCAGTTCTTC. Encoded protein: CASSRGRRSSYNEQFF.

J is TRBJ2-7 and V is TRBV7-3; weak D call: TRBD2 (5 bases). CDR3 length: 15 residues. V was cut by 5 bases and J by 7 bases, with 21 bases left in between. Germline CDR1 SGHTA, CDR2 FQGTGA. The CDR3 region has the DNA TGTGCCAGCAGCCAGGACGGCCTCCGCTCGGGAGAGCAGTACTTC. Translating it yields CASSQDGLRSGEQYF.

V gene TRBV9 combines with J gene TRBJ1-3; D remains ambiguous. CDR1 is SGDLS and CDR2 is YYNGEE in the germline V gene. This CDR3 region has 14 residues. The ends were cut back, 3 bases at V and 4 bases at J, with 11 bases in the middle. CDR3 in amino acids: CASSATLGGNTIYF. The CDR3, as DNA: TGTGCCAGCAGCGCGACCTTGGGGGGAAACACCATATATTTT.

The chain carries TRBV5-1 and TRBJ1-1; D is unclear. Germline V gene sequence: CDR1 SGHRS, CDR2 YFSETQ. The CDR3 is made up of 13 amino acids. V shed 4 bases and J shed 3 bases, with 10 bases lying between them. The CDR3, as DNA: TGCGCCAGCAGCGTCGAAGGGCACACTGAAGCTTTCTTT. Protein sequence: CASSVEGHTEAFF. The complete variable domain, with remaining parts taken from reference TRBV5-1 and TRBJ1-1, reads KAGVTQTPRYLIKTRGQQVTLSCSPISGHRSVSWYQQTPGQGLQFLFEYFSETQRNKGNFPGRFSGRQFSNSRSEMNVSTLELGDSALYLCASSVEGHTEAFFGQGTRLTVV.

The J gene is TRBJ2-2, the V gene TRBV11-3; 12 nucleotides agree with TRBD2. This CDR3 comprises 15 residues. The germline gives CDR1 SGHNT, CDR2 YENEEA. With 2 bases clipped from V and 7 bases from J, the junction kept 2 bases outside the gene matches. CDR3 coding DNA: TGTGCCAGCAGCTTACTAGCGGGAGGGAACGGGGAGCTGTTTTTT. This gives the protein CASSLLAGGNGELFF.

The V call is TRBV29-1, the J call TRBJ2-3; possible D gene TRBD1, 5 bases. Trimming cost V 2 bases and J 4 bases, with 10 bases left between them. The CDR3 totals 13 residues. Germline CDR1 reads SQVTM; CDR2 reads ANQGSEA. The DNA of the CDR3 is TGCAGCGTTGAACGCAGGGTTCCAGATACGCAGTATTTT. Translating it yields CSVERRVPDTQYF.

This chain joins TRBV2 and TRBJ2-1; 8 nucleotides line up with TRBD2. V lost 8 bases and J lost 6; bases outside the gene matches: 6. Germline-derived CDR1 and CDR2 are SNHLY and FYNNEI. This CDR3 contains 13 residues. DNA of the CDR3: TGTGCCAGCCTCGGGAGGGGCTCCAATGAGCAGTTCTTC. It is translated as CASLGRGSNEQFF.

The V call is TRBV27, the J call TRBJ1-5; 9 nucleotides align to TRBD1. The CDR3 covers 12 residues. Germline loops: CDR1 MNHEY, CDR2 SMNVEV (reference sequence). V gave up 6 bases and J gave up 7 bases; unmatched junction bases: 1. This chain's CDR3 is CASRTGGQPQHF. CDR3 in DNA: TGTGCCAGCAGGACAGGGGGGCAGCCCCAGCATTTT.

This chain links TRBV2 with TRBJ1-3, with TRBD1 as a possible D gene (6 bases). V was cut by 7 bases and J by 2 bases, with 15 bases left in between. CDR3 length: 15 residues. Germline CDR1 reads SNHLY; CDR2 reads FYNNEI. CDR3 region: CASTGRGGPGNTIYF. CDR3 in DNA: TGTGCCAGCACCGGGCGGGGGGGCCCTGGAAACACCATATATTTT. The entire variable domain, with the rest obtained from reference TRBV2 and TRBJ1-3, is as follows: EPEVTQTPSHQVTQMGQEVILRCVPISNHLYFYWYRQILGQKVEFLVSFYNNEISEKSEIFDDQFSVERPDGSNFTLKIRSTKLEDSAMYFCASTGRGGPGNTIYFGEGSWLTVV.

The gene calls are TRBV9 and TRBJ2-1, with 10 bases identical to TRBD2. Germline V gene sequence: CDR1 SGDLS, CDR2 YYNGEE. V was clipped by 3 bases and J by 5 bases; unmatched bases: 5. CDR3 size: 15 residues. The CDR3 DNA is TGTGCCAGCAGCGATACTAGCGGGGCTAACAATGAGCAGTTCTTC. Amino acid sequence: CASSDTSGANNEQFF.

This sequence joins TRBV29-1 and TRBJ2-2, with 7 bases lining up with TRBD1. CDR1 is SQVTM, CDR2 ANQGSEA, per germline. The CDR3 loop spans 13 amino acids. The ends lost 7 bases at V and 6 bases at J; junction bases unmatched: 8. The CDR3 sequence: CSADTGAAGELFF. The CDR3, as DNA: TGCAGCGCCGACACAGGGGCGGCCGGGGAGCTGTTTTTT.

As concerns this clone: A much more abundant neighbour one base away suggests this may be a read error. The CDR3 loop is CASSRGQRNQPQHF. The DNA for the CDR3 is TGTGCCAGCAGCCGAGGACAGCGCAATCAGCCCCAGCATTTT. The V call is TRBV4-2, the J call TRBJ1-5, with a tentative D call TRBD1 (6 bases). V lost 4 bases and J lost 2, with 9 bases in between. CDR1 and CDR2 (germline): LGHNA, YNFKEQ. The CDR3 length is 14 residues.

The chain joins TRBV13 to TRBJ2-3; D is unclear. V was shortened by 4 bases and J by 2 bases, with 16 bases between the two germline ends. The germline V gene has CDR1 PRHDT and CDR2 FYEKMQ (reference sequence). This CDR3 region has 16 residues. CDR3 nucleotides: TGTGCCAGCAGCTATGCTGGTCCAGGCCTCACAGATACGCAGTATTTT. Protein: CASSYAGPGLTDTQYF. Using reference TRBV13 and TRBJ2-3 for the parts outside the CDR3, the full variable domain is AAGVIQSPRHLIKEKRETATLKCYPIPRHDTVYWYQQGPGQDPQFLISFYEKMQSDKGSIPDRFSAQQFSDYHSELNMSSLELGDSALYFCASSYAGPGLTDTQYFGPGTRLTVL.

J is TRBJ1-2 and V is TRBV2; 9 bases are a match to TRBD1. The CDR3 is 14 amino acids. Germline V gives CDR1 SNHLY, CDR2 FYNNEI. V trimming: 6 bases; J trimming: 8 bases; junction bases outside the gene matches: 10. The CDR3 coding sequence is TGTGCCAGCAGGCCGGGACAGGGCTCGCCCGGCTACACCTTC. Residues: CASRPGQGSPGYTF.